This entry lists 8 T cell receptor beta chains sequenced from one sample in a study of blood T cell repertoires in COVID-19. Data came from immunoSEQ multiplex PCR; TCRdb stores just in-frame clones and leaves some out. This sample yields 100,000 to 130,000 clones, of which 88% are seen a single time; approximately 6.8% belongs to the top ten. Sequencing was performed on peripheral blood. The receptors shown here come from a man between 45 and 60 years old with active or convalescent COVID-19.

DNA of the CDR3: TGTGCCAGCATTGGGGGGAGCAAAGGTCCTTACCGGGCAGATACGCAGTATTTT. Translation gives CASIGGSKGPYRADTQYF. V usage is TRBV27 and J usage is TRBJ2-3, with a weak D call TRBD2 (6 bases). This CDR3 is 18 amino acids long. CDR1 MNHEY and CDR2 SMNVEV come from the germline V gene (reference sequence). Trimming pared 7 bases from V and 4 bases from J, leaving 27 bases between.

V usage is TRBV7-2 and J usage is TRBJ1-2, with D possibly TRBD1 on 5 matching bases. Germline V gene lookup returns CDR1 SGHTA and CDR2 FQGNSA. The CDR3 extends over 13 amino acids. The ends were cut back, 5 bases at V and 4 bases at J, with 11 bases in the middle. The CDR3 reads CASSRDSSYGYTF. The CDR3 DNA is TGTGCCAGCAGCCGCGACAGCTCCTATGGCTACACCTTC. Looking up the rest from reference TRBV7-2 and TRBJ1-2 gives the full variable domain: GAGVSQSPSNKVTEKGKDVELRCDPISGHTALYWYRQSLGQGLEFLIYFQGNSAPDKSGLPSDRFSAERTGGSVSTLTIQRTQQEDSAVYLCASSRDSSYGYTFGSGTRLTVV.

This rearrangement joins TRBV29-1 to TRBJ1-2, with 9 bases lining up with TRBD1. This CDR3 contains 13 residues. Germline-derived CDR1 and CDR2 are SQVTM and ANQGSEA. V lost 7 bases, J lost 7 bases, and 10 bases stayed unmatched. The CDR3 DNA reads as TGCAGCGCCCGACAAACAGGGGGCGGTGGCTACACCTTC. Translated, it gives CSARQTGGGGYTF. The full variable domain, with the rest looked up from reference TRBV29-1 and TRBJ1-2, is SAVISQKPSRDICQRGTSLTIQCQVDSQVTMMFWYRQQPGQSLTLIATANQGSEATYESGFVIDKFPISRPNLTFSTLTVSNMSPEDSSIYLCSARQTGGGGYTFGSGTRLTVV.

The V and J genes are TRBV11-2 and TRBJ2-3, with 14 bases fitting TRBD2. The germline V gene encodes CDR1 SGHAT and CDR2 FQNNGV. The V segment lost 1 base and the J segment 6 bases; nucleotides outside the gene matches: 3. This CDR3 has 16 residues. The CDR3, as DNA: TGTGCCAGCAGCTTAGCAGGACTAGCGGGAGGCGATACGCAGTATTTT. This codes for CASSLAGLAGGDTQYF.

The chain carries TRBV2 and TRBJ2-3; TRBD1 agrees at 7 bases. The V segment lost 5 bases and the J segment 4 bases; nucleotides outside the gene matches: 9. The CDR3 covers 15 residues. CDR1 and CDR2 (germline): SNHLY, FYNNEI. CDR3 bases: TGTGCCAGCAGTAAGACAGGGAATAGGGCAGATACGCAGTATTTT. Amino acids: CASSKTGNRADTQYF.

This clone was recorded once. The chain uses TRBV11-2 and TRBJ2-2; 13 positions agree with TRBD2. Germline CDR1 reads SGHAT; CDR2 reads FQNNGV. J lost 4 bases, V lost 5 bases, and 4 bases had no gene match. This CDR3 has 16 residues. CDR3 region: CASSPRTSGSTGELFF. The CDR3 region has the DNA TGTGCCAGCAGCCCCCGGACTAGCGGGAGCACCGGGGAGCTGTTTTTT.

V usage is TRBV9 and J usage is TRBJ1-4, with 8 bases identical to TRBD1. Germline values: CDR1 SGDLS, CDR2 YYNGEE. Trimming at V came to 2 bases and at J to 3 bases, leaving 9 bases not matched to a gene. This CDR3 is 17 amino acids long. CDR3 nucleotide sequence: TGTGCCAGCAGCGTTCAGGGTCAACAGGGGGCTAATGAAAAACTGTTTTTT. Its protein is CASSVQGQQGANEKLFF.

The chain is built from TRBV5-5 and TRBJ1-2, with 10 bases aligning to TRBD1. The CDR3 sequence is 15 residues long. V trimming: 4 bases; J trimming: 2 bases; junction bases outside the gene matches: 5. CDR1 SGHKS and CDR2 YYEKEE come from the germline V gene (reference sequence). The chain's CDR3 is CASSHPGQGNYGYTF. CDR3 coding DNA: TGTGCCAGCAGCCATCCGGGACAGGGGAACTATGGCTACACCTTC.